Following are 12 T cell receptor beta chains from one sample sequenced in a study of shared clonotypes between healthy human individuals (dated by TCRdb to 2020 to 2021). Library preparation was by the immunoSEQ multiplex PCR assay. Here the immuneACCESS table is served through TCRdb, limited to in-frame sequences with V and J called. Missing clones are a known gap in these copies; in checked studies unresolved V genes cover under half, and the rest lacks a known reason. The sample table contains millions of clones; only one count was recorded for over 85% of them. The ten largest clones capture around 0.14% of the sample. The sequenced material came from naive CD4+ T cells sorted from blood. Sample cell subset or site, as interpreted from the label and publication: CD45RA+ positively selected. Source of these receptors: a man between 18 and 29 years old in good health.

Notes on this clone: Different DNA sequences within this sample yield the same CDR3. J is TRBJ2-3 and V is TRBV5-1, with no clear D. The ends were cut back, 3 bases at V and 2 bases at J, with 4 bases in the middle. This CDR3 has 12 amino acids. Germline V gives CDR1 SGHRS, CDR2 YFSETQ. CDR3 in DNA: TGCGCCAGCAGCTCCGACACAGATACGCAGTATTTT. Translating gives CASSSDTDTQYF.

V is TRBV27 and J is TRBJ2-1; 8 bases fit TRBD1. Germline V gene sequence: CDR1 MNHEY, CDR2 SMNVEV (reference sequence). The junction had 8 bases not matched to a gene; V was cut back by 5 bases and J by 5 bases. This CDR3 region has 15 residues. CDR3 sequence (DNA): TGTGCCAGCAGTCCCTGGACAGGGCGACACAATGAGCAGTTCTTC. Protein: CASSPWTGRHNEQFF.

The rearrangement uses TRBV18 and TRBJ1-1; tentatively, D is TRBD1 (6 bases). This CDR3 has 15 residues. The V gene's germline CDR1 is KGHSH and CDR2 LQKENI. V shed 1 base and J shed 5 bases, with 14 bases lying between them. The CDR3 protein is CASSPLDSPGTEAFF. CDR3 in DNA: TGTGCCAGCTCACCACTGGACAGCCCAGGGACTGAAGCTTTCTTT. Using reference TRBV18 and TRBJ1-1 for the parts outside the CDR3, the full variable domain is NAGVMQNPRHLVRRRGQEARLRCSPMKGHSHVYWYRQLPEEGLKFMVYLQKENIIDESGMPKERFSAEFPKEGPSILRIQQVVRGDSAAYFCASSPLDSPGTEAFFGQGTRLTVV.

The chain combines TRBV30 with TRBJ1-4; D is ambiguous. V gave up 3 bases and J gave up 4 bases, with 15 bases separating them. Germline V gives CDR1 GTSNPN, CDR2 SVGIG (reference sequence). CDR3 length: 15 residues. CDR3 sequence (DNA): TGTGCCTGGAGGGCAGAACTACGCCGTAATGAAAAACTGTTTTTT. Translated, it gives CAWRAELRRNEKLFF.

V gene TRBV18 combines with J gene TRBJ2-1, with 7 bases lining up with TRBD2. Per the germline V gene, CDR1 is KGHSH and CDR2 is LQKENI. The trim removed 0 bases at V and 7 bases at J, leaving 9 bases unmatched. There are 16 residues in the CDR3. CDR3 DNA: TGTGCCAGCTCACCACCTATCACTAGCGTTGGGAATGAGCAGTTCTTC. Amino acid sequence: CASSPPITSVGNEQFF.

This clone was seen once. The chain combines TRBV21-1 with TRBJ1-5. TRBV21-1 is assigned pseudogene status. This CDR3 spans 17 amino acids. CDR3 nucleotides: TGTGCCAGCAGCAGGGGGATTGCAAATGTAAGCAATCAGCCCCAGCATTTT. It encodes CASSRGIANVSNQPQHF.

The rearrangement links TRBV6-5 to TRBJ1-4, with TRBD1 identical over 8 bases. Trimming at V came to 1 base and at J to 4 bases, leaving 2 bases not matched to a gene. Germline CDR1 is MNHEY and CDR2 is SVGAGI. The CDR3 consists of 15 residues. The CDR3 loop is CASSYLTGDNEKLFF. CDR3 sequence (DNA): TGTGCCAGCAGTTACTTGACAGGGGATAATGAAAAACTGTTTTTT.

V is TRBV5-4 and J is TRBJ2-6; D is unresolved. Between the trimmed V and J ends, which lost 3 bases and 0 bases, there was a span of 10 bases. Germline-derived CDR1 and CDR2 are SGHNT and YYREEE (reference sequence). The CDR3 spans 16 residues. This CDR3 reads CASSSVVVSGANVLTF. CDR3 sequence (DNA): TGTGCCAGCAGCTCGGTCGTGGTCTCTGGGGCCAACGTCCTGACTTTC.

Concerning this clone: This CDR3 is also generated by other DNA sequences in the sample. The rearrangement joins TRBV7-3 to TRBJ2-5; weak D call: TRBD2 (7 bases). The CDR3 is 14 amino acids. From germline, CDR1 is SGHTA and CDR2 FQGTGA. V was cut by 5 bases and J by 2 bases, with 12 bases left in between. The CDR3 DNA reads TGTGCCAGCAGCCCGGGGGGCGCACAAGAGACCCAGTACTTC. As protein: CASSPGGAQETQYF.

This chain uses TRBV13 with TRBJ1-1, with 9 bases fitting TRBD1. Germline CDR1 is PRHDT and CDR2 is FYEKMQ (reference sequence). Germline trimming cut 3 bases from V and 3 bases from J; bases unmatched to any gene: 8. The CDR3 sequence is 16 residues long. CDR3 residues: CASSFGTGIEDTEAFF. The CDR3 bases are TGTGCCAGCAGCTTTGGGACAGGGATAGAAGACACTGAAGCTTTCTTT.

About this clone: Other DNA sequences of this sample code for an identical CDR3. The chain combines TRBV6-6 with TRBJ1-2; D is unresolved. V was trimmed by 6 bases and J by 3 bases, leaving 5 bases between them. CDR3 size: 11 residues. Germline assignment: CDR1 MNHNY and CDR2 SVGAGI (reference sequence). CDR3 bases: TGTGCCAGCAGGCAGGACTATGGCTACACCTTC. Its protein product is CASRQDYGYTF.

This clone was seen a handful of times. V is TRBV14 and J is TRBJ2-2; TRBD1 matches 7 bases. The CDR3 has 17 residues. Germline CDR1 reads SGHDN; CDR2 reads FVKESK. With 0 bases clipped from V and 6 bases from J, the junction kept 10 bases outside the gene matches. CDR3 protein: CASSQEGTVPYSGELFF. The CDR3 DNA reads as TGTGCCAGCAGCCAAGAAGGGACAGTCCCTTATTCCGGGGAGCTGTTTTTT.